This T cell receptor (beta chain) was recovered during a study of CD4+ T cells in melanoma. Study observations and caveats: Reportedly, melanoma neoantigen-specific CD4+ T cells showed varied differentiation states.

The CDR3 has 14 amino acids. V lost 0 bases to trimming and J lost 4 bases, with 10 bases between them. Germline loops: CDR1 SGHRS, CDR2 YFSETQ. This clone has a handful of counts. Its matching antigen is unknown. Clones were read by immunoSEQ multiplex PCR, and TCRdb kept only the in-frame ones, dropping some. The data hold roughly 10,000 clones, with roughly 63% observed a single time. This chain links TRBV5-1 with TRBJ1-2; D gene ambiguous. The source is a human donor with melanoma. Sequencing was performed on cells from a culture (not recorded whether cultured in vitro). The CDR3 here is CASSLGAGSYGYTF. In DNA, the CDR3 is TGCGCCAGCAGCTTGGGAGCAGGATCCTATGGCTACACCTTC.